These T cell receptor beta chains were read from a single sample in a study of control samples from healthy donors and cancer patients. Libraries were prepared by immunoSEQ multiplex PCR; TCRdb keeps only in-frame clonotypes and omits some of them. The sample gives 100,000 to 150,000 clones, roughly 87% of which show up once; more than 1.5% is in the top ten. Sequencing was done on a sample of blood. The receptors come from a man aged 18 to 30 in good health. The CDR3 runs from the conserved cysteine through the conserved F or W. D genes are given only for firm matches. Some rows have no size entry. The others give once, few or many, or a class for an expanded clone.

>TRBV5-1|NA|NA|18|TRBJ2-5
TGCGCCAGCAGCTTGGGTAATGGGGCAGACCCAGGGGCAGAGACCCAGTACTTC
CASSLGNGADPGAETQYF
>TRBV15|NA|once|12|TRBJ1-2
TGTGCCACCAGCAGAGATAACTATGGCTACACCTTC
CATSRDNYGYTF
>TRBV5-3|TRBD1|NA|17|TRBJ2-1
TGTGCCAGAAGCCTTCCGAACCGGGACAGGAGGTACAATGAGCAGTTCTTC
CARSLPNRDRRYNEQFF
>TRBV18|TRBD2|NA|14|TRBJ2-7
TGTGCCAGCTCACCAGGGGGAGGGTCCTACGAGCAGTACTTC
CASSPGGGSYEQYF
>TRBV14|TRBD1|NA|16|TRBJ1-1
TGTGCCAGCAGCCATAATACAGGGGGCTGGTCCCCTGAAGCTTTCTTT
CASSHNTGGWSPEAFF
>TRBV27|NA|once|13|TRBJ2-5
TGTGCCAGCAGTTTGTCAGGGACCCAGACCCAGTACTTC
CASSLSGTQTQYF
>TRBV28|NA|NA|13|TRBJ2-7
TGTGCCAGCATGGACTGGGGGCGCATCGAGCAGTACTTC
CASMDWGRIEQYF
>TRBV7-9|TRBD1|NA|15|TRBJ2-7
TGTGCCAGCAGCTTGCTCGGGACAGGGGCACGGGAGCAGTACTTC
CASSLLGTGAREQYF
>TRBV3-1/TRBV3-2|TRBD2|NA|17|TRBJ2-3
TGTGCCAGCAGCCAAGTCACTAGCGGGAGATACGGAGATACGCAGTATTTT
CASSQVTSGRYGDTQYF
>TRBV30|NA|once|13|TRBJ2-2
TGTGCCTGGCTCGCCCAGGCTACCGGGGAGCTGTTTTTT
CAWLAQATGELFF
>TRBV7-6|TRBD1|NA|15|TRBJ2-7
TGTGCCAGCAGCTTAGTAACAGGGGACTCCTACGAGCAGTACTTC
CASSLVTGDSYEQYF
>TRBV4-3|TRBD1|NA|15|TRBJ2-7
TGCGCCAGCAGCCAGGGGACAGGGGGGGCCTACGAGCAGTACTTC
CASSQGTGGAYEQYF
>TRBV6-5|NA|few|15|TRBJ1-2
TGTGCCAGCAGTTACTCGTTAGGGACGCACTATGGCTACACCTTC
CASSYSLGTHYGYTF
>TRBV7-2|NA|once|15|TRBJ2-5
TGTGCCAGCAGATACGATTCGGGGTACCAAGAGACCCAGTACTTC
CASRYDSGYQETQYF
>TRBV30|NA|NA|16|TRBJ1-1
TGTGCCTGGAGCGGACAGCGACTTTCCATGAACACTGAAGCTTTCTTT
CAWSGQRLSMNTEAFF
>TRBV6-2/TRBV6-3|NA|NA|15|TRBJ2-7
TGTGCCAGCAGTTACGGGTCGGAGGGGGCAAGCGAGCAGTACTTC
CASSYGSEGASEQYF
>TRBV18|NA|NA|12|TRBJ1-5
TGTGCCAGCTCACCGGGTCGCCAGCCCCAGCATTTT
CASSPGRQPQHF
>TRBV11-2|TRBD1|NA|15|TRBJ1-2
TGTGCCAGCCACAAAACAGGGGGCAAAGTCTATGGCTACACCTTC
CASHKTGGKVYGYTF
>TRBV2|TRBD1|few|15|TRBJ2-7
TGTGCCAGCAGTGTGAAACAGGGGGCGCGTGGAGAGCAGTACTTC
CASSVKQGARGEQYF
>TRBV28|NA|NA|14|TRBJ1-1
TGTGCCAGCAGGGAATTAGCGGCGAACACTGAAGCTTTCTTT
CASRELAANTEAFF
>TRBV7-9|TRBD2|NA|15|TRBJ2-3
TGTGCCAGCGGAGGGGGTAGCGGGAGGGTAGATACGCAGTATTTT
CASGGGSGRVDTQYF
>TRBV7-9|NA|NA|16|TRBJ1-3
TGTGCCAGCAGCTTGGGCAGGGAGTCGTACGGAAACACCATATATTTT
CASSLGRESYGNTIYF
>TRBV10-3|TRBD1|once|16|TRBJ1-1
TGTGCCATCAGTGAGTCTAAGACAGGGGTGAACACTGAAGCTTTCTTT
CAISESKTGVNTEAFF
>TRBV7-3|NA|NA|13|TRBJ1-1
TGTGCCAGTACACGGGGGGAAGACACTGAAGCTTTCTTT
CASTRGEDTEAFF
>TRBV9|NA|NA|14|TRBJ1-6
TGTGCCAGCAGCGTAACGGGCGCTAATTCACCCCTCCACTTT
CASSVTGANSPLHF
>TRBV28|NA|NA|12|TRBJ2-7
TGTGCCAGCAGCATCCCCTCCTACGAGCAGTACTTC
CASSIPSYEQYF
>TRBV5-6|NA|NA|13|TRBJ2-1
TGTGCCAGCAGCTTCGGGGGAGACAATGAGCAGTTCTTC
CASSFGGDNEQFF
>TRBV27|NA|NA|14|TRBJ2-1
TGTGCCAGCAGGCTCCAGGGGAGGAACAATGAGCAGTTCTTC
CASRLQGRNNEQFF
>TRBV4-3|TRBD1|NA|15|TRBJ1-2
TGCGCCAGCAGCCGCCGGGGACAGACCTCTTTGGGCTACACCTTC
CASSRRGQTSLGYTF
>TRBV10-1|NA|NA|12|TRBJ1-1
TGCGCCAGCAGTGAGTTTGGGTCTGAAGCTTTCTTT
CASSEFGSEAFF
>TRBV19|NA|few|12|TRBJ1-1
TGTGCCAGTAGTGCGCCCATACTTGAAGCTTTCTTT
CASSAPILEAFF
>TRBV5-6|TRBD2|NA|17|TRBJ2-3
TGTGCCAGCAGCTTCGGACTAACTAGCGGGAGGGCAGATACGCAGTATTTT
CASSFGLTSGRADTQYF
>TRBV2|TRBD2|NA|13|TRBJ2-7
TGTGCCAGCCGGACTAGCGGGTTGTACGAGCAGTACTTC
CASRTSGLYEQYF